The table lists the clone carrying this T cell receptor beta chain with a few counts. Its target is not known. The data were taken from a study of regulatory T cells in long-lasting Graves disease. Study-wide background: A definition of persistent Graves' disease required over 5 years of antithyroid drugs plus positive TSH receptor antibodies.

The CDR3 length is 17 residues. Germline CDR1 SEHNR, CDR2 FQNEAQ (reference sequence). V was pared by 4 bases and J by 1 base, with 10 bases of the junction left unmatched. Broader study findings: Examination was confined to peripheral blood, excluding thyroid tissue. Persistent Graves' patients showed a TCR diversity that was lower than that of newly diagnosed ones.

CDR3 regions were amplified by Arm-PCR using iRepertoire HTBI primers to build TCR beta libraries. MiXCR, run by TCRdb on the multiplex PCR reads, gives a single entry per CDR3 protein. The profile shows hundreds of thousands of distinct CDR3 sequences, around a fifth of them singletons. The sample's time point: persistent/refractory GD, antithyroid drugs over 5 years with positive TRAb. Extracted PBMC RNA gave rise to the TCR library. The chain carries TRBV7-9 and TRBJ2-5; 9 positions match TRBD1. The sequence came from a female donor with Graves disease. The starting material was peripheral blood mononuclear cells (PBMCs), obtained when the disease was refractory, from a patient treated with antithyroid drugs. CDR3 DNA sequence: TGTGCCAGCAGCTCATCGGACAGGGGCCGAGTCCAAGAGACCCAGTACTTC. Amino acids: CASSSSDRGRVQETQYF.